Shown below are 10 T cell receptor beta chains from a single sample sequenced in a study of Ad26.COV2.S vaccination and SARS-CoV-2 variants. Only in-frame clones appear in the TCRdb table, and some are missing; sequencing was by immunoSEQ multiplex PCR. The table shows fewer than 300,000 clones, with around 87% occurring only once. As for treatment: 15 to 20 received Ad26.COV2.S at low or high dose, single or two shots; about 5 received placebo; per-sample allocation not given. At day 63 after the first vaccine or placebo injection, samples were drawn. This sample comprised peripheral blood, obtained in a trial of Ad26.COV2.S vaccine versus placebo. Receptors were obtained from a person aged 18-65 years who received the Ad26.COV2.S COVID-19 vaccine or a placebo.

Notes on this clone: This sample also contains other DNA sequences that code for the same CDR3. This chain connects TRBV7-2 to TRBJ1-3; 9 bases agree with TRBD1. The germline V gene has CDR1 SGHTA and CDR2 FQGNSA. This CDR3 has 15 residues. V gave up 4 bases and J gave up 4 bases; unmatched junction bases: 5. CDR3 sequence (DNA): TGTGCCAGCAGCTCTCGGACAGGGGTAGGAAACACCATATATTTT. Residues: CASSSRTGVGNTIYF.

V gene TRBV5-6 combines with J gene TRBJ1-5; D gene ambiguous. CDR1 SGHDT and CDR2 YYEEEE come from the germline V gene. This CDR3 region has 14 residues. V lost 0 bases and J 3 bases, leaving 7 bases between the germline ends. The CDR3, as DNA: TGTGCCAGCAGCTTGGCACAGATCAATCAGCCCCAGCATTTT. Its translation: CASSLAQINQPQHF.

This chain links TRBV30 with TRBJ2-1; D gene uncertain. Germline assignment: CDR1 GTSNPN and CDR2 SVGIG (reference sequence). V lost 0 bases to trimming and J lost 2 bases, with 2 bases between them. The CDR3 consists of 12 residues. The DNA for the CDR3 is TGTGCCTGGAGTGTAGCCTACAATGAGCAGTTCTTC. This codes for CAWSVAYNEQFF.

The CDR3 is CASSLLPRDQPQHF. The CDR3 bases are TGTGCCAGCAGCTTACTCCCCAGGGATCAGCCCCAGCATTTT. The rearrangement joins TRBV11-2 to TRBJ1-5, with D possibly being TRBD1 (5 bases). Trimming took off 2 bases at V and 5 bases at J, with 10 bases between the two ends. The V gene's germline CDR1 is SGHAT and CDR2 FQNNGV. The length of the CDR3 is 14 residues.

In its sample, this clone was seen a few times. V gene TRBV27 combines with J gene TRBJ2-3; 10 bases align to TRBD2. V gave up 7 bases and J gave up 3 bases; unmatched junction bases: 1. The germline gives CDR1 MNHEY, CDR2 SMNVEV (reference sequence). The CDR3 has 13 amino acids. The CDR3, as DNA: TGTGCCAGCATGGGACTAGCGACAGATACGCAGTATTTT. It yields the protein CASMGLATDTQYF.

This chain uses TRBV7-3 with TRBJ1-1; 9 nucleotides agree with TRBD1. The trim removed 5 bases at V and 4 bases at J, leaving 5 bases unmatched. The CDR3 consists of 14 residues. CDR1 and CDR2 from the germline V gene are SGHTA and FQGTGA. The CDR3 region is CASSLGGQGTEAFF. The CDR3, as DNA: TGTGCCAGCAGCCTGGGGGGACAGGGCACTGAAGCTTTCTTT.

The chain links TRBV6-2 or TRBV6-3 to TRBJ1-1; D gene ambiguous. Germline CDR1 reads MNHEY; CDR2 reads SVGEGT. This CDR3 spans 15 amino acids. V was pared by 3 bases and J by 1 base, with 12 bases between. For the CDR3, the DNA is TGTGCCAGCAGTTATGGTATGACGGGGAACACTGAAGCTTTCTTT. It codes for CASSYGMTGNTEAFF.

The CDR3 reads CSVEAGRGTDTQYF. CDR3 DNA: TGCAGCGTTGAAGCAGGACGTGGCACAGATACGCAGTATTTT. The chain uses TRBV29-1 and TRBJ2-3, with D hard to call. Deletions cut 1 base from V and 1 base from J, with 9 bases between. The CDR3 covers 14 residues. The germline CDR1 and CDR2 sequences are SQVTM and ANQGSEA.

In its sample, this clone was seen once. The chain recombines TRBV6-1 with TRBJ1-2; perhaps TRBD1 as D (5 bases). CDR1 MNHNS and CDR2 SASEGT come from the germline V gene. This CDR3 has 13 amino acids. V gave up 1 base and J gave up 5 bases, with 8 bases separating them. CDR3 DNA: TGTGCCAGCAGTGAAGTGGGGGTTTATGGCTACACCTTC. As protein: CASSEVGVYGYTF.

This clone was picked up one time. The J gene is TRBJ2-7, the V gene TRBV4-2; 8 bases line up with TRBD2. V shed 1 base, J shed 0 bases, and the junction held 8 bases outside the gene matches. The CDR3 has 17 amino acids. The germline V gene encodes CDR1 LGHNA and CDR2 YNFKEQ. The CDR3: CASSQGLDGRDSYEQYF. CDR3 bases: TGTGCCAGCAGCCAAGGGTTAGACGGGAGGGACTCCTACGAGCAGTACTTC.